The present entry profiles one T cell receptor (beta chain) with its context. Original methodology: By means of reference gene primer amplification, nucleated cell counts were estimated. Libraries were prepared by immunoSEQ multiplex PCR; TCRdb keeps only in-frame clonotypes and omits some of them. Clonal size and the V and J genes are those of that table, whereas D and trimming came from the DNA. The sample gives 390,000 or so clones, about 90% of which show up once; roughly 6.8% is in the top ten. V gave up 4 bases and J gave up 14 bases; unmatched junction bases: 8. The CDR3 loop spans 12 amino acids. The germline CDR1 and CDR2 sequences are SGHDT and YYEEEE. This sample stems from a study of blood T cell repertoires in COVID-19. In the study overall: COVID-19 samples collected from the United States, Italy and Spain covered acute and convalescent phases. From T cells, B-cell-depleted T cells, or PBMCs came the material, which was cDNA or gDNA.

The chain joins TRBV5-6 to TRBJ2-2, with TRBD2 matching 7 bases. Sequenced input: peripheral blood. The receptor's source is a man younger than 30 with active or convalescent COVID-19. The CDR3 sequence: CASSDMRGFLFF. CDR3 nucleotide sequence: TGTGCCAGCAGCGATATGCGGGGGTTTCTGTTTTTT.